This TCR beta chain was obtained from a study of PD-1 blockade in classical Hodgkin lymphoma. General study results and limits: It was among complete responders that baseline diversity resembled that of newly diagnosed patients. Lower baseline TCR diversity was reported for newly diagnosed patients than for healthy donors.

Time point in this sample: cycle 4 day 1 (C4D1), after more than five weeks of nivolumab. Brentuximab vedotin exposure varied among the patients, all of whom had relapsed after autologous stem cell transplantation. When best responses were assessed, they were complete response, partial response or progressive disease. In its sample, this clone was seen a few times. The target antigen is unknown. Only in-frame clones appear in the TCRdb table, and some are missing; sequencing was by immunoSEQ multiplex PCR. The sample contains about 93,000 clones, just under 80% of which appear only once. V lost 0 bases, J lost 5 bases, and 11 bases lay in between. CDR1 and CDR2 (germline): SGDLS, YYNGEE. This CDR3 has 14 amino acids.

The sample here was peripheral blood mononuclear cells (PBMCs), taken before the fourth cycle of nivolumab. The sequence derives from a human donor with classical Hodgkin lymphoma. J is TRBJ2-5 and V is TRBV9; D is ambiguous. The CDR3, as DNA: TGTGCCAGCAGCGTAGGGAATAGCTGGGAGACCCAGTACTTC. Its translation: CASSVGNSWETQYF.